This TCR beta chain comes out of a study of T-cell reconstitution after alpha-beta-depleted transplantation in children. The length of the CDR3 is 11 residues. V was clipped by 3 bases and J by 7 bases, with 8 bases between them. Germline V gene sequence: CDR1 SQVTM, CDR2 ANQGSEA. Ten or more counts support this clonotype. A TCRbeta library incorporating unique molecular identifiers was prepared. TCRdb re-called the PCR reads with MiXCR, one entry per CDR3 protein. The table has more than 550,000 distinct CDR3 sequences, over 9.5% seen once. The chain couples TRBV29-1 to TRBJ2-3; D is unresolved. The receptor comes from a human donor who donated a stem cell graft to a child with acute myeloid leukemia. The specimen comprised PBMCs from the stem cell graft donor, sampled from the stem cell graft. CDR3 DNA: TGCAGCGTTGAGACTGGGAATACGCAGTATTTT. Its protein product is CSVETGNTQYF.